What follows are 25 T cell receptor beta chains derived from one specimen sequenced in a study of lymphopenia after photon versus proton radiotherapy. The table came from immunoSEQ multiplex PCR; TCRdb's copy has only in-frame clones and leaves some out. This sample has over 10,000 clones, with 88% found just once. Sequenced here: peripheral blood, sampled from a patient treated with photon-based radiotherapy. All receptors come from a man in his 60s with pancreatic cancer.

This chain uses TRBV2 with TRBJ2-7; D gene unclear. In germline, CDR1 is SNHLY, CDR2 FYNNEI. CDR3 length: 14 amino acids. Trimming removed 5 bases from V and 2 bases from J, with 13 bases in between. CDR3 DNA: TGTGCCAGCAGTACTGGACGGAATACCTACGAGCAGTACTTC. Translation: CASSTGRNTYEQYF.

The rearrangement links TRBV19 to TRBJ1-2; a possible D gene is TRBD1 (5 bases). Germline V gene lookup returns CDR1 LNHDA and CDR2 SQIVND (reference sequence). Trimming cost V 3 bases and J 6 bases, with 17 bases left between them. The CDR3 is 15 amino acids. This chain's CDR3 is CASSILLQGGDGYTF. CDR3 nucleotide sequence: TGTGCCAGTAGTATTCTCTTGCAGGGCGGGGATGGCTACACCTTC.

This chain uses TRBV6-6 with TRBJ1-4, with 7 bases matching TRBD1. The CDR3 covers 14 residues. J lost 4 bases, V lost 5 bases, and 4 bases had no gene match. Per the germline V gene, CDR1 is MNHNY and CDR2 is SVGAGI (reference sequence). The CDR3 protein is CASSRQGGNEKLFF. The DNA of the CDR3 is TGTGCCAGCAGTCGACAGGGAGGTAATGAAAAACTGTTTTTT.

The rearrangement links TRBV18 to TRBJ1-5; D remains unclear. V lost 6 bases to trimming and J lost 2 bases, with 11 bases between them. Germline V gene lookup returns CDR1 KGHSH and CDR2 LQKENI. There are 14 residues in the CDR3. CDR3 nucleotide sequence: TGTGCCAGCTCGCTACTCAACGGCAATCAGCCCCAGCATTTT. It encodes CASSLLNGNQPQHF. Based on the CDR3 plus reference TRBV18 and TRBJ1-5, the full variable domain is NAGVMQNPRHLVRRRGQEARLRCSPMKGHSHVYWYRQLPEEGLKFMVYLQKENIIDESGMPKERFSAEFPKEGPSILRIQQVVRGDSAAYFCASSLLNGNQPQHFGDGTRLSIL.

The V and J genes are TRBV9 and TRBJ1-4, with 10 positions matching TRBD1. The trim removed 2 bases at V and 8 bases at J, leaving 3 bases unmatched. This CDR3 region has 14 residues. Germline V lookup: CDR1 SGDLS, CDR2 YYNGEE. CDR3 DNA: TGTGCCAGCAGCGTGGGGACAGGGGTCGAAAAACTGTTTTTT. Protein product: CASSVGTGVEKLFF. Complete variable domain (other parts from reference TRBV9 and TRBJ1-4): DSGVTQTPKHLITATGQRVTLRCSPRSGDLSVYWYQQSLDQGLQFLIQYYNGEERAKGNILERFSAQQFPDLHSELNLSSLELGDSALYFCASSVGTGVEKLFFGSGTQLSVL.

This chain links TRBV6-6 with TRBJ1-3, with 9 bases lining up with TRBD1. In germline, CDR1 is MNHNY, CDR2 SVGAGI (reference sequence). The CDR3 spans 15 residues. Trimming took 4 bases from V and 1 from J; bases not matched to a gene: 2. The CDR3 DNA reads as TGTGCCAGCAGTTTAGGACAGGGGTCTGGAAACACCATATATTTT. Protein: CASSLGQGSGNTIYF.

The rearrangement uses TRBV6-5 and TRBJ1-4, with TRBD1 identical over 8 bases. V lost 7 bases and J lost 8; bases outside the gene matches: 6. The CDR3 is 13 amino acids. Germline CDR1 reads MNHEY; CDR2 reads SVGAGI. CDR3 sequence (DNA): TGTGCCAGCACGGGGACAGGAGGCGAAAAACTGTTTTTT. Protein sequence: CASTGTGGEKLFF.

This chain joins TRBV29-1 and TRBJ1-1, with D possibly TRBD1 on 5 matching bases. Germline V lookup: CDR1 SQVTM, CDR2 ANQGSEA. The CDR3 runs to 13 residues. Trimming took off 5 bases at V and 4 bases at J, with 14 bases between the two ends. CDR3 sequence: CSVCSGGVTEAFF. DNA for the CDR3: TGCAGCGTTTGCTCGGGGGGGGTCACTGAAGCTTTCTTT.

The chain is built from TRBV6-5 and TRBJ2-7; TRBD1 matches 8 bases. CDR1 MNHEY and CDR2 SVGAGI come from the germline V gene. V lost 2 bases, J lost 2 bases, and 5 bases stayed unmatched. The CDR3 has 15 residues. CDR3 DNA: TGTGCCAGCAGTTACGTCCCAGGGGGCGCCTACGAGCAGTACTTC. Translation gives CASSYVPGGAYEQYF.

V gene TRBV9 combines with J gene TRBJ1-2; D is perhaps TRBD1 (5 bases). Germline V gene sequence: CDR1 SGDLS, CDR2 YYNGEE. The germline V and J ends were trimmed by 4 bases and 1 base, with 11 bases remaining between them. The CDR3 has 14 residues. The CDR3 sequence is CASSLGGLNYGYTF. CDR3 bases: TGTGCCAGCAGCTTGGGGGGACTTAACTATGGCTACACCTTC.

This chain uses TRBV19 with TRBJ2-3; D call uncertain. Germline V gene data show CDR1 as LNHDA and CDR2 as SQIVND (reference sequence). V was shortened by 1 base and J by 6 bases, with 11 bases between the two germline ends. This CDR3 has 14 amino acids. In nucleotides, the CDR3 is TGTGCCAGTAGTATAGTCGCCTTATACGATACGCAGTATTTT. Protein sequence: CASSIVALYDTQYF.

The V gene is TRBV30, the J gene TRBJ1-2, with TRBD1 matching over 12 bases. Germline assignment: CDR1 GTSNPN and CDR2 SVGIG (reference sequence). The CDR3 consists of 17 residues. V trimming: 5 bases; J trimming: 0 bases; junction bases outside the gene matches: 10. In nucleotides, the CDR3 is TGTGCCTGGGTGGGGGACAGGGGGCGAGTCGCTAACTATGGCTACACCTTC. Its protein product is CAWVGDRGRVANYGYTF.

The J gene is TRBJ1-2, the V gene TRBV6-5, with a tentative D call TRBD1 (5 bases). Germline V gene lookup returns CDR1 MNHEY and CDR2 SVGAGI. The CDR3 is made up of 13 amino acids. V was cut by 2 bases and J by 2 bases, with 6 bases left in between. For the CDR3, the DNA is TGTGCCAGCAGTTACGGGGGGAACTATGGCTACACCTTC. Translation: CASSYGGNYGYTF.

J is TRBJ2-5 and V is TRBV7-6, with a possible D match to TRBD2 (7 bases). The CDR3 totals 15 residues. Trimming pared 4 bases from V and 5 bases from J, leaving 17 bases between. Germline-derived CDR1 and CDR2 are SGHVS and FNYEAQ. CDR3 protein: CASSSRGGIFETQYF. CDR3 sequence (DNA): TGTGCCAGCAGCTCTAGGGGGGGGATTTTTGAGACCCAGTACTTC. The variable domain in full, completed from reference TRBV7-6 and TRBJ2-5, reads GAGVSQSPRYKVTKRGQDVALRCDPISGHVSLYWYRQALGQGPEFLTYFNYEAQQDKSGLPNDRFSAERPEGSISTLTIQRTEQRDSAMYRCASSSRGGIFETQYFGPGTRLLVL.

CDR3 protein: CASSRRNTGELFF. The CDR3 DNA sequence: TGTGCCAGTAGTCGGAGGAACACCGGGGAGCTGTTTTTT. This chain connects TRBV19 to TRBJ2-2; D is unclear. Looked up from germline, CDR1 is LNHDA and CDR2 is SQIVND (reference sequence). With 5 bases removed from V and 1 base from J, the gap between germline ends came to 5 bases. The CDR3 sequence is 13 residues long.

The V and J genes are TRBV9 and TRBJ1-3, with D perhaps TRBD1 (5 bases). The CDR3 loop spans 17 amino acids. Germline V lookup: CDR1 SGDLS, CDR2 YYNGEE. The V gene lost 0 bases and the J gene lost 1 base, with 14 bases spanning the gap. The CDR3 is CASSVDVRAASGNTIYF. Here the CDR3 DNA reads TGTGCCAGCAGCGTAGATGTCAGGGCAGCATCTGGAAACACCATATATTTT.

The chain has TRBV5-1 and TRBJ2-5; D may be TRBD1 (5 bases). With the DNA end fitting TRBJ2-7 better, the J assignment may be wrong. The CDR3 loop spans 12 amino acids. Germline CDR1 is SGHRS and CDR2 is YFSETQ. In DNA form, the CDR3 reads TGCGCCAGCCACACAGGCCCCTACGAGCAGTACTTC. It yields the protein CASHTGPYEQYF.

The V and J genes are TRBV4-1 and TRBJ2-3; TRBD2 aligns across 7 bases. The length of the CDR3 is 16 residues. Trimming removed 3 bases from V and 2 bases from J; junction bases left unmatched: 8. The germline V gene encodes CDR1 MGHRA and CDR2 YSYEKL. Written as DNA, the CDR3 is TGCGCCAGCAGCCACAAACGACTAGCCTCCACAGATACGCAGTATTTT. It codes for CASSHKRLASTDTQYF.

V and J are TRBV6-1 and TRBJ1-1; no reliable D call. Germline V CDR1 and CDR2: MNHNS, SASEGT. The CDR3 consists of 14 residues. Trimming pared 11 bases from V and 1 base from J, leaving 17 bases between. For the CDR3, the DNA is TGTGCCGGCCCTCACCAGACGCCGAACACTGAAGCTTTCTTT. It encodes CAGPHQTPNTEAFF.

The chain employs TRBV4-3 and TRBJ2-3, with TRBD2 matching 9 bases. V was clipped by 2 bases and J by 1 base; unmatched bases: 4. The CDR3 has 16 residues. CDR1 and CDR2 from the germline V gene are LGHNA and YSLEER. CDR3 region: CASSQRAGGRTDTQYF. The CDR3 coding sequence is TGCGCCAGCAGCCAACGAGCGGGGGGCCGCACAGATACGCAGTATTTT.

The chain carries TRBV4-2 and TRBJ1-1; no firm D call. Deletions cut 1 base from V and 0 bases from J, with 6 bases between. The germline CDR1 and CDR2 sequences are LGHNA and YNFKEQ. The CDR3 has 14 amino acids. CDR3: CASSQVGVNTEAFF. CDR3 coding DNA: TGTGCCAGCAGCCAAGTTGGGGTGAACACTGAAGCTTTCTTT.

The V gene is TRBV14, the J gene TRBJ1-2; no reliable D call. The ends were cut back, 2 bases at V and 6 bases at J, with 10 bases in the middle. Germline values: CDR1 SGHDN, CDR2 FVKESK. This CDR3 contains 13 residues. CDR3 DNA sequence: TGTGCCAGCAGCCAACGATCAACGGATGGCTACACCTTC. This sequence encodes CASSQRSTDGYTF.

The chain carries TRBV2 and TRBJ2-3, with unresolved D. CDR1 and CDR2 (germline): SNHLY, FYNNEI. This CDR3 contains 16 residues. Trimming shortened V by 6 bases and J by 4 bases, and 20 bases separated the two germline ends. The CDR3 sequence: CASRPRTGVGPDTQYF. CDR3 DNA: TGTGCCAGCAGGCCACGGACGGGTGTAGGGCCAGATACGCAGTATTTT.

The chain uses TRBV7-6 and TRBJ2-2; D remains ambiguous. The CDR3 has 15 amino acids. V was clipped by 0 bases and J by 0 bases, with 5 bases between them. Germline V CDR1 and CDR2: SGHVS, FNYEAQ. This CDR3 is CASSLAGPNTGELFF. The CDR3 region has the DNA TGTGCCAGCAGCTTAGCAGGCCCGAACACCGGGGAGCTGTTTTTT.

This chain connects TRBV2 to TRBJ1-4; D is undetermined. V gave up 6 bases and J gave up 0 bases, with 8 bases separating them. Germline V gene sequence: CDR1 SNHLY, CDR2 FYNNEI. This CDR3 contains 14 residues. DNA of the CDR3: TGTGCCAGCAGCCGACTTGCAACTAATGAAAAACTGTTTTTT. Its translation is CASSRLATNEKLFF. Complete variable domain (other parts from reference TRBV2 and TRBJ1-4): EPEVTQTPSHQVTQMGQEVILRCVPISNHLYFYWYRQILGQKVEFLVSFYNNEISEKSEIFDDQFSVERPDGSNFTLKIRSTKLEDSAMYFCASSRLATNEKLFFGSGTQLSVL.